The 30 T cell receptor beta chains reported below all come from one sample, sequenced in a study of T cells in Graves' hyperthyroidism and ophthalmopathy. Amplified regions were TCR beta CDR3 sequences from RNA transcripts. First-round RT-PCR with HTBI primers amplified the TCR CDR3 region. A single record per CDR3 protein comes from TCRdb applying MiXCR to the multiplex PCR reads. The sample lists some 690,000 distinct CDR3 sequences; 17% were seen once. Sequencing was performed on blood. The receptor source for this set is a man aged 50-60 years with Graves' hyperthyroidism.

The rearrangement links TRBV10-3 to TRBJ1-1; D unresolved. Deletions cut 0 bases from V and 10 bases from J, with 12 bases between. The CDR3 covers 13 residues. Per germline, CDR1 ENHRY and CDR2 SYGVKD. CDR3 DNA sequence: TGTGCCATCAGTGAGTCAGATGGGCTACCAGCTTTCTTT. Translation: CAISESDGLPAFF.

In its sample, this clonotype was seen a few times. Written as DNA, the CDR3 is TGTGCCAGTAGTACCGACAAGGACAGGGGTCTCCACGAGCAGTACTTC. Protein product: CASSTDKDRGLHEQYF. J is TRBJ2-7 and V is TRBV19; 9 nucleotides agree with TRBD1. The germline gives CDR1 LNHDA, CDR2 SQIVND (reference sequence). The CDR3 runs 16 residues. The V gene end was trimmed by 4 bases and the J gene end by 5 bases; junction bases not matched to a gene: 12.

The rearrangement links TRBV2 to TRBJ2-7, with D unclear. CDR3 length: 13 amino acids. CDR1 and CDR2 (germline): SNHLY, FYNNEI. The V end was cut by 6 bases, the J end by 3 bases, with 12 bases between. CDR3: CASSSLTLYEQYF. CDR3 sequence (DNA): TGTGCCAGCAGCTCCCTTACACTCTACGAGCAGTACTTC.

This clonotype has more than one count but fewer than ten. The chain carries TRBV9 and TRBJ2-2, with 11 bases aligning to TRBD1. V lost 2 bases to trimming and J lost 6 bases; unmatched junction nucleotides: 18. CDR3 length equals 20 residues. Germline CDR1 is SGDLS and CDR2 is YYNGEE. The CDR3: CASSVNPGQGVSKRSGELFF. The CDR3 nucleotides are TGTGCCAGCAGCGTTAACCCGGGACAGGGGGTCTCTAAGAGATCCGGGGAGCTGTTTTTT.

Note on this clonotype: Germline and junction disagree at one end, which may indicate a read error. V gene TRBV11-2 combines with J gene TRBJ2-1, with 7 bases fitting TRBD2. The CDR3 runs to 15 residues. Germline V gene data show CDR1 as SGHAT and CDR2 as FQNNGV. CDR3 sequence reads: CASSLGLGIYNEQFF. DNA of the CDR3: TGTGCCAGCAGTTTAGGACTAGGTATATACAATGAGCAGTTCTTC.

There are many counts of this clonotype. The CDR3 bases are TGTGCCAGCGGGGGACTAGGGGTCGGGCAGCCCCAGCATTTT. It is translated as CASGGLGVGQPQHF. The chain has TRBV2 and TRBJ1-5; TRBD1 is a possible D gene (5 bases). The V gene lost 8 bases and the J gene lost 7 bases, with 18 bases spanning the gap. This CDR3 is 14 amino acids long. Looked up from germline, CDR1 is SNHLY and CDR2 is FYNNEI.

This clonotype was detected ten times or more. This sequence joins TRBV7-3 and TRBJ2-1; 8 positions agree with TRBD2. Germline trimming cut 2 bases from V and 3 bases from J; bases unmatched to any gene: 6. This CDR3 spans 16 amino acids. Germline loops: CDR1 SGHTA, CDR2 FQGTGA. The CDR3 sequence is CASSLLVAGHYNEQFF. CDR3 coding DNA: TGTGCCAGCAGCTTATTGGTAGCGGGGCACTACAATGAGCAGTTCTTC.

In this sample, this clonotype turned up a few times. The chain recombines TRBV28 with TRBJ1-5; TRBD1 is a possible D gene (6 bases). Germline CDR1 MDHEN, CDR2 SYDVKM. This CDR3 has 13 amino acids. Trimming took 6 bases from V and 4 from J, leaving 10 bases between them. Here the CDR3 DNA reads TGTGCCAGCAGGCAGGGGTGGAATCAGCCCCAGCATTTT. This encodes CASRQGWNQPQHF.

This clonotype was seen repeatedly, ten times or more. This chain links TRBV12-3 or TRBV12-4 with TRBJ2-7; either TRBD1 or TRBD2 may supply D (6 bases each). There are 14 residues in the CDR3. The V end was cut by 7 bases, the J end by 4 bases, with 17 bases between. CDR3 residues: CASTTWGARYEQYF. CDR3 bases: TGTGCCAGCACCACCTGGGGGGCGCGATACGAGCAGTACTTC.

This chain uses TRBV20-1 with TRBJ1-2; TRBD1 aligns across 8 bases. Germline V gives CDR1 DFQATT, CDR2 SNEGSKA (reference sequence). With V trimmed by 5 bases and J by 1 base, 3 bases remained unmatched. This CDR3 has 13 residues. CDR3 loop: CSALDRDNYGYTF. The CDR3 nucleotides are TGCAGTGCTTTGGACAGGGATAACTATGGCTACACCTTC.

At least ten counts were recorded for this clonotype. This chain joins TRBV27 and TRBJ2-7; the match to TRBD2 covers 11 bases. CDR1 is MNHEY, CDR2 SMNVEV, per germline (reference sequence). The CDR3 spans 17 residues. Trimming cost V 5 bases and J 1 base; bases outside gene matches: 10. CDR3 sequence reads: CASSPPPTSGRSYEQYF. CDR3 coding DNA: TGTGCCAGCAGTCCGCCTCCCACTAGCGGGAGATCCTACGAGCAGTACTTC.

Many counts were recorded for this clonotype. This chain connects TRBV9 to TRBJ1-1, with 8 bases fitting TRBD1. V lost 3 bases, J lost 0 bases, and 7 bases stayed unmatched. The CDR3 length is 16 residues. CDR1 SGDLS and CDR2 YYNGEE come from the germline V gene. CDR3 DNA sequence: TGTGCCAGCAGCGAGAGGGCAGGGGGCATGAACACTGAAGCTTTCTTT. Encoded protein: CASSERAGGMNTEAFF.

This clonotype was seen at least ten times. The V call is TRBV4-1, the J call TRBJ2-7; D unclear. The CDR3 is 13 residues long. Trimming took off 1 base at V and 3 bases at J, with 7 bases between the two ends. Germline CDR1 and CDR2: MGHRA and YSYEKL. The CDR3 protein is CASSQGQNYEQYF. The CDR3 DNA is TGCGCCAGCAGCCAAGGGCAGAACTACGAGCAGTACTTC.

Points on this clonotype: A read error may explain this, as a much larger clone is one base away. The chain has TRBV10-3 and TRBJ1-2; D remains ambiguous. CDR3 length equals 15 residues. Germline V gives CDR1 ENHRY, CDR2 SYGVKD. The CDR3 loop reads CAICEEAQPTDGYTF. The CDR3 DNA reads TGTGCCATCTGTGAGGAGGCACAACCCACAGATGGCTACACCTTC.

This chain connects TRBV5-4 to TRBJ2-1, with TRBD2 matching over 9 bases. The CDR3 loop spans 15 amino acids. The V segment lost 1 base and the J segment 2 bases; nucleotides outside the gene matches: 1. Looked up from germline, CDR1 is SGHNT and CDR2 is YYREEE (reference sequence). CDR3 nucleotide sequence: TGTGCCAGCAGCTTGTCTAGCGGGACCTACAATGAGCAGTTCTTC. It is translated as CASSLSSGTYNEQFF.

This clonotype was counted many times. V usage is TRBV28 and J usage is TRBJ2-2; D call uncertain. V was clipped by 2 bases and J by 1 base, with 14 bases between them. CDR3 length: 17 amino acids. Germline assignment: CDR1 MDHEN and CDR2 SYDVKM. DNA of the CDR3: TGTGCCAGCAGTTTAGCTCATGGTCCGAGGAACACCGGGGAGCTGTTTTTT. Translated, it gives CASSLAHGPRNTGELFF.

Notes on this clonotype: A single base separates this from a much larger clone, so it may be a read error. The V and J genes are TRBV12-3 or TRBV12-4 and TRBJ2-1, with 10 bases aligning to TRBD2. Trimming took 5 bases from V and 5 from J; bases not matched to a gene: 9. The CDR3 has 16 residues. The CDR3 region has the DNA TGTGCCAGCAGTATGACTAGCGGGCTCCCTAACAATGAGCAGTTCTTC. This encodes CASSMTSGLPNNEQFF.

This clonotype was seen repeatedly, ten times or more. The rearrangement joins TRBV14 to TRBJ1-4; possible D gene TRBD1, 6 bases. Germline CDR1 SGHDN, CDR2 FVKESK. CDR3 size: 13 residues. V gave up 3 bases and J gave up 8 bases, with 10 bases separating them. CDR3: CASSQGAEEKLFF. CDR3 DNA: TGTGCCAGCAGCCAGGGGGCTGAGGAAAAACTGTTTTTT.

This clonotype was counted many times. CDR3 in amino acids: CASSPTGTAYNEQFF. CDR3 DNA: TGTGCCAGTAGTCCTACCGGGACAGCTTACAATGAGCAGTTCTTC. This chain connects TRBV19 to TRBJ2-1, with 7 bases matching TRBD1. With V trimmed by 5 bases and J by 4 bases, 8 bases remained unmatched. This CDR3 is 15 amino acids long. Germline assignment: CDR1 LNHDA and CDR2 SQIVND (reference sequence).

This clonotype was found a few times. The rearrangement links TRBV6-2 or TRBV6-3 to TRBJ2-1; 8 bases match TRBD2. V dropped 4 bases and J dropped 4; count of bases not matched to a gene: 9. There are 16 residues in the CDR3. Germline V gives CDR1 MNHEY, CDR2 SVGEGT. CDR3 residues: CASSSPLAEVYNEQFF. CDR3 bases: TGTGCCAGCAGTTCCCCACTAGCGGAGGTATACAATGAGCAGTTCTTC.

This clonotype occurred many times. This rearrangement joins TRBV30 to TRBJ1-1; TRBD1 agrees at 9 bases. Germline V gene data show CDR1 as GTSNPN and CDR2 as SVGIG (reference sequence). Unmatched junction bases numbered 8, after V lost 1 base and J lost 2 bases. This CDR3 has 16 residues. Here the CDR3 reads CAWSDNPGQGNTEAFF. The CDR3, as DNA: TGTGCCTGGAGTGACAACCCGGGACAGGGAAACACTGAAGCTTTCTTT.

This clonotype was picked up many times. The V call is TRBV9, the J call TRBJ1-2; tentatively, D is TRBD1 (5 bases). The V gene lost 4 bases and the J gene lost 5 bases, with 15 bases spanning the gap. This CDR3 is 14 amino acids long. The V gene's germline CDR1 is SGDLS and CDR2 YYNGEE. Here the CDR3 DNA reads TGTGCCAGCAGCACCCCCGACAGCGGGTATGGCTACACCTTC. This codes for CASSTPDSGYGYTF.

This chain links TRBV19 with TRBJ1-6; no clear D. The length of the CDR3 is 17 residues. V lost 0 bases and J lost 9, with 18 bases in between. Germline V gives CDR1 LNHDA, CDR2 SQIVND (reference sequence). The CDR3 loop is CASSIDWIPGETSPLHF. CDR3 nucleotide sequence: TGTGCCAGTAGTATAGATTGGATCCCGGGCGAGACTTCACCCCTCCACTTT.

The chain uses TRBV6-5 and TRBJ2-5, with unresolved D. V was trimmed by 4 bases and J by 6 bases, leaving 12 bases between them. The CDR3 loop spans 13 amino acids. Germline V gives CDR1 MNHEY, CDR2 SVGAGI. The CDR3 here is CASSSGRAKTQYF. In DNA, the CDR3 is TGTGCCAGCAGTTCAGGACGCGCCAAGACCCAGTACTTC.

V usage is TRBV20-1 and J usage is TRBJ1-6; D remains unclear. Germline V gives CDR1 DFQATT, CDR2 SNEGSKA (reference sequence). Trimming stripped 2 bases from V and 10 bases from J, with 18 bases between. The CDR3 contains 15 residues. The chain's CDR3 is CSARQESSYKSPLHF. The CDR3 region has the DNA TGCAGTGCTAGACAGGAGAGCTCCTACAAATCACCCCTCCACTTT.

Ten or more counts support this clonotype. V is TRBV12-3 or TRBV12-4 and J is TRBJ2-3, with 10 positions matching TRBD2. V lost 2 bases, J lost 3 bases, and 14 bases stayed unmatched. The CDR3 has 19 residues. Here the CDR3 reads CASSLIGSGLAGATDTQYF. Here the CDR3 DNA reads TGTGCCAGCAGTTTAATTGGGTCGGGGCTAGCGGGAGCGACAGATACGCAGTATTTT.

The table lists this clonotype with a few counts. This may be a read error: a much more frequent sequence differs by one nucleotide. This chain connects TRBV10-1 to TRBJ2-2, with D possibly being TRBD2 (7 bases). The CDR3 runs 18 residues. Per the germline V gene, CDR1 is WNHNN and CDR2 is SYGVQD (reference sequence). The V end lost 8 bases, the J end lost 6 bases, and 28 bases lay between the germline ends. CDR3 nucleotides: TGCGCCAGCGGTGCATCCTTGACAGGAGCGGGATGGCCCGGGGAGCTGTTTTTT. The encoded protein is CASGASLTGAGWPGELFF.

This clonotype occurred many times. This chain uses TRBV11-2 with TRBJ2-5, with D possibly TRBD1 on 7 matching bases. This CDR3 region has 17 residues. The V gene lost 5 bases and the J gene lost 9 bases, with 28 bases spanning the gap. Germline V CDR1 and CDR2: SGHAT, FQNNGV. The DNA for the CDR3 is TGTGCCAGCAGCCACCACAGGGGAAGGGGACGCCGCGGGGCCCAGTACTTC. This codes for CASSHHRGRGRRGAQYF. The full variable domain, its missing parts supplied by reference TRBV11-2 and TRBJ2-5, is EAGVAQSPRYKIIEKRQSVAFWCNPISGHATLYWYQQILGQGPKLLIQFQNNGVVDDSQLPKDRFSAERLKGVDSTLKIQPAKLEDSAVYLCASSHHRGRGRRGAQYFGPGTRLLVL.

In its sample, this clonotype was seen many times. V is TRBV7-2 and J is TRBJ2-5, with unresolved D. CDR1 is SGHTA, CDR2 FQGNSA, per germline. The CDR3 loop spans 11 amino acids. Deletions cut 5 bases from V and 7 bases from J, with 8 bases between. CDR3 sequence reads: CASSMLGTQYF. CDR3 nucleotide sequence: TGTGCCAGCAGCATGCTAGGGACCCAGTACTTC.

This clonotype was recorded at least ten times. V usage is TRBV28 and J usage is TRBJ2-7, with D perhaps TRBD1 (6 bases). This CDR3 has 17 residues. Germline values: CDR1 MDHEN, CDR2 SYDVKM. V was cut by 4 bases and J by 1 base, with 20 bases left in between. Written as DNA, the CDR3 is TGTGCCAGCAGTTCAAATTTGGACAGCGAAGTTTCCTACGAGCAGTACTTC. Protein product: CASSSNLDSEVSYEQYF.